This is a list of T cell receptor beta chains from one sample in a study of blood T cell repertoires in COVID-19. Sequencing was performed with immunoSEQ multiplex PCR; in TCRdb, only in-frame clones are kept and a portion is missing. The sample holds 75,000 to 90,000 clones, about 90% seen once. Source material: peripheral blood. The receptors come from a man aged 18 to 30 with COVID-19, enrolled during active disease. Each CDR3 is given without its conserved first and last residue.

v_gene,j_gene,CDR3aa
TRBV7-2,TRBJ2-5,ASSSGTGGRETQY
TRBV15,TRBJ2-7,ATSRDVLGAYEQY
TRBV19,TRBJ2-7,ASSPRLGNEQY
TRBV10-2,TRBJ2-3,ASSESDGSAQY
TRBV4-2,TRBJ2-5,ASSQGGSGNAEEETQY
TRBV28,TRBJ2-7,ASRKLAGGDEQY
TRBV12-3/TRBV12-4,TRBJ1-5,ASGTGVDQPQH
TRBV10-1,TRBJ1-1,ASRLTLNTEAF
TRBV7-6,TRBJ2-7,ASSLGSGLAGLGEQY
TRBV28,TRBJ2-1,ASTPLAGNYNEQF
TRBV27,TRBJ1-1,ASSFFGTANTEAF
TRBV5-1,TRBJ2-5,ASSLSLQGVETQY
TRBV28,TRBJ1-2,ASSLSYGYT
TRBV12-3/TRBV12-4,TRBJ1-4,ASSLVNRGELF
TRBV19,TRBJ2-7,ASSPGLGIYEQY
TRBV7-2,TRBJ2-7,ASRSGLGGSYEQY
TRBV28,TRBJ2-7,ATSEIDEQY
TRBV5-3,TRBJ2-7,ARSFREGRDEQY
TRBV5-5,TRBJ1-5,ASSLFIDQRLGQPQH
TRBV9,TRBJ1-2,ASSETQGARGYT
TRBV5-1,TRBJ2-2,ASSLQGTGDTGELF
TRBV6-2/TRBV6-3,TRBJ1-4,ASSIPRGRNEKLF
TRBV30,TRBJ1-4,AWKPGLWGEKLF
TRBV6-5,TRBJ2-5,ASSWASGSETQY
TRBV9,TRBJ2-7,ASSVGGGQGAYEQY
TRBV2,TRBJ1-2,ASRADRNYGYT
TRBV4-1,TRBJ1-2,ASSQDPFLANYGYT
TRBV30,TRBJ1-3,AWRGLPGNTIY
TRBV29-1,TRBJ2-1,SSGRTGDEQF
TRBV6-5,TRBJ1-3,ASSRTGGGNTIY
TRBV10-2,TRBJ2-3,ASSVGLAADTQY
TRBV29-1,TRBJ2-2,SVLRQGGATGELF
TRBV27,TRBJ2-7,ASSSPFLAAPGYEQY
TRBV19,TRBJ1-5,ASSIRTAVQPQH
TRBV11-2,TRBJ2-7,ASSLGDGEGEQY
TRBV11-2,TRBJ2-7,ASSFPRNGSQREQY
TRBV30,TRBJ1-1,AWSPGGGGAEAF
TRBV28,TRBJ2-1,ASRQGGGDEQF
TRBV5-4,TRBJ2-1,ASSLWYIGRSYEQF
TRBV12-5,TRBJ1-1,ASALGGGKNTEAF
TRBV30,TRBJ1-6,AWSVGRAASPLH
TRBV2,TRBJ2-1,ASSEEGSGSYNEQF
TRBV11-2,TRBJ2-7,ASSLVAGVDEQY
TRBV6-2/TRBV6-3,TRBJ2-2,ASSNVVRGLAGAGTGELF
TRBV5-1,TRBJ1-4,ASSRAPGQKELTNEKLL
TRBV2,TRBJ2-7,ASSEGDRGFREQY
TRBV12-2,TRBJ2-7,ASRQYEQY
TRBV19,TRBJ2-3,ASSIEDSSTDTQY